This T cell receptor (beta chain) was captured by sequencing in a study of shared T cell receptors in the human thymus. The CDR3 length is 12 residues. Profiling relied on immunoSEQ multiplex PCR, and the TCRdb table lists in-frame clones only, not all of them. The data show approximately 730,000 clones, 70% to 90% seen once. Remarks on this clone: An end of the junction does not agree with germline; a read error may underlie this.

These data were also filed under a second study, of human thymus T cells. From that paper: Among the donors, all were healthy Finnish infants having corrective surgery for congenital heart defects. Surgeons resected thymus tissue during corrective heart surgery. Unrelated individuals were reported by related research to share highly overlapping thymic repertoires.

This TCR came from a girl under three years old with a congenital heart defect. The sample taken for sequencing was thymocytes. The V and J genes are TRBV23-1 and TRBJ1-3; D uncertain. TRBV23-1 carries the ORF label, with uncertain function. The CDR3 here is CASSPGALRRPF. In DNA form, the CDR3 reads TGCGCCAGCAGTCCGGGAGCACTTCGAAGGCCCTTT.